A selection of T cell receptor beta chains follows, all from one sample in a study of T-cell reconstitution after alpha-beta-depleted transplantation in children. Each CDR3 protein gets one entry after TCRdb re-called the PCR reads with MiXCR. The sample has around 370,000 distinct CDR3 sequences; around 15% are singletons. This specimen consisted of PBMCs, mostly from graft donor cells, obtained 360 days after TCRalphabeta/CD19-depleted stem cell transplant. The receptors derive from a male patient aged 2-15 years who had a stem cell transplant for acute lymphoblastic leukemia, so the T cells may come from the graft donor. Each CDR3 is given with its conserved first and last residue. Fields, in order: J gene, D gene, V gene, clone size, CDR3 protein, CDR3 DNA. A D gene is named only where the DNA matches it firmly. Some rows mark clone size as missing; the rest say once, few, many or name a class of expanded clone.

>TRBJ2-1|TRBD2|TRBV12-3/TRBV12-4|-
CASSVTSGRAYNEQFF
TGTGCCAGCAGCGTCACTAGCGGGAGGGCCTACAATGAGCAGTTCTTC
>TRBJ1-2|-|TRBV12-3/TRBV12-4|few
CASSLRVSYGYTF
TGTGCCAGCAGTTTGAGGGTCTCCTATGGCTACACCTTC
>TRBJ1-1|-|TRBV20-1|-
CSADTEGSNTEAFF
TGCAGTGCTGACACGGAGGGGAGCAACACTGAAGCTTTCTTT
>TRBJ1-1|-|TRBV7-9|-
CASSFFGRAGTEAFF
TGTGCCAGCAGCTTCTTCGGCAGGGCGGGCACTGAAGCTTTCTTT
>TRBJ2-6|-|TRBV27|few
CASSLEGLGANVLTF
TGTGCCAGCAGTTTAGAAGGGCTAGGGGCCAACGTCCTGACTTTC
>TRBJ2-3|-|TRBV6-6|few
CASRPGGTDTQYF
TGTGCCAGCCGGCCCGGGGGCACAGATACGCAGTATTTT
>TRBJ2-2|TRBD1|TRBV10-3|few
CAISTGGLTNTGELFF
TGTGCCATCAGTACAGGGGGCCTTACGAACACCGGGGAGCTGTTTTTT
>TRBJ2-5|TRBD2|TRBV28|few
CASSLGTSGIAETQYF
TGTGCCAGCAGCCTTGGGACTAGCGGGATTGCGGAGACCCAGTACTTC
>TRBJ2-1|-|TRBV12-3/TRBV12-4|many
CASSLRIPSDHEQFF
TGTGCCAGCAGTTTGCGGATCCCCTCGGATCATGAGCAGTTCTTC
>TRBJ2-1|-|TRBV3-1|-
CASDKGTGSYNEQFF
TGTGCCAGCGACAAAGGAACAGGGTCCTACAATGAGCAGTTCTTC
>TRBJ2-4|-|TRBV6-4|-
CASSDSLQVAKNIQYF
TGTGCCAGCAGTGACTCGCTCCAGGTAGCCAAAAACATTCAGTACTTC
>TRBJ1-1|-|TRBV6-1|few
CASSEDRGNTEAFF
TGTGCCAGCAGTGAAGATCGGGGAAACACTGAAGCTTTCTTT
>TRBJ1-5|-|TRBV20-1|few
CSARLGQYSNQPQHF
TGCAGTGCTAGACTCGGACAGTATAGCAATCAGCCCCAGCATTTT
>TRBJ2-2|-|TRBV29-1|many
CSVVRWTGELFF
TGCAGCGTTGTACGCTGGACCGGGGAGCTGTTTTTT
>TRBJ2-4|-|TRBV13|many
CASSLMDSGALQNIQYF
TGTGCCAGCAGCTTAATGGACTCGGGGGCCCTCCAAAACATTCAGTACTTC
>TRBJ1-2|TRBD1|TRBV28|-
CASSLDRGRFDYGYTF
TGTGCCAGCAGTTTGGACAGGGGGCGTTTCGACTATGGCTACACCTTC
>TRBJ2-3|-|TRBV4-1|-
CASSPGIQGPDTQYF
TGCGCCAGCAGCCCGGGGATCCAGGGGCCAGATACGCAGTATTTT
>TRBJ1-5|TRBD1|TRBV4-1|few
CASSQDGTGRNQPQHF
TGCGCCAGCAGCCAAGATGGGACAGGGAGGAATCAGCCCCAGCATTTT
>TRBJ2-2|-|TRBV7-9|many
CASSLLGNTGELFF
TGTGCCAGCAGCTTACTGGGGAACACCGGGGAGCTGTTTTTT
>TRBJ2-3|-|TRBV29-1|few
CSVLWRRGTDTQYF
TGCAGCGTCCTATGGCGAAGGGGGACAGATACGCAGTATTTT
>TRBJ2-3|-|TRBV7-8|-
CASRLRPWRITSTDTQYF
TGTGCCAGCAGATTACGACCTTGGCGGATCACTAGCACAGATACGCAGTATTTT
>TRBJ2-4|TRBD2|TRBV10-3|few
CAISEGNGRADIQYF
TGTGCCATCAGTGAAGGGAACGGGAGGGCAGACATTCAGTACTTC
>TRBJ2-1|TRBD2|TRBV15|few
CATSRVPSGSFYNEQFF
TGTGCCACCAGCAGAGTCCCTAGCGGGAGCTTCTACAATGAGCAGTTCTTC
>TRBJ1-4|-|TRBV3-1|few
CASSQSSGRLNEKLFF
TGTGCCAGCAGCCAATCATCAGGAAGGCTAAATGAAAAACTGTTTTTT
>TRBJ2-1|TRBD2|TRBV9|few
CASSGSSGTGEQFF
TGTGCCAGCAGCGGGAGTAGCGGGACTGGTGAGCAGTTCTTC
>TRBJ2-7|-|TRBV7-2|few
CASSSNGLYEQYF
TGTGCCAGCAGCTCAAATGGGCTGTACGAGCAGTACTTC
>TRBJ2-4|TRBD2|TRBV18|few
CASSPPGLAGGVAKNIQYF
TGTGCCAGCTCACCACCGGGACTAGCGGGAGGAGTAGCCAAAAACATTCAGTACTTC
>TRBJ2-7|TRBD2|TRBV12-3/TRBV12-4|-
CASSLRRGAYEQYF
TGTGCCAGCAGTTTAAGGCGGGGGGCTTACGAGCAGTACTTC
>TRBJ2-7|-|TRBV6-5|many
CASSYASGIYEQYF
TGTGCCAGCAGTTACGCTTCAGGGATATACGAGCAGTACTTC
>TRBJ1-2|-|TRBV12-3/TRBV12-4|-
CASSFGVGYTF
TGTGCCAGCAGTTTTGGAGTTGGCTACACCTTC
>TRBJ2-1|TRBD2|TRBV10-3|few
CATNRQPSSSGSYNEQFF
TGTGCCACCAACAGACAACCCTCTTCTAGCGGCTCCTACAATGAGCAGTTCTTC
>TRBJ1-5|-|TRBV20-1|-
CSAGIVVEPQHF
TGCAGTGCTGGAATCGTAGTGGAGCCCCAGCATTTT
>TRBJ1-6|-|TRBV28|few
CASILQGPPNSPLHF
TGTGCCAGCATCCTTCAGGGGCCACCTAATTCACCCCTCCACTTT
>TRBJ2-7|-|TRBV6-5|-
CASSYDAPSLSYEQYF
TGTGCCAGCAGTTACGACGCCCCCTCCCTCTCCTACGAGCAGTACTTC
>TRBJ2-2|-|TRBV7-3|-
CASSLSAFGELFF
TGTGCCAGCAGCCTATCGGCCTTCGGGGAGCTGTTTTTT
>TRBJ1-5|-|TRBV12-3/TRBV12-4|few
CASSLNINQPQHF
TGTGCCAGCAGTTTGAACATCAATCAGCCCCAGCATTTT
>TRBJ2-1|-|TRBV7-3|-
CASSPLASTYNEQFF
TGTGCCAGCAGCCCCCTCGCCTCCACGTACAATGAGCAGTTCTTC
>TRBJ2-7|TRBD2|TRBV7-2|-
CASSPLSGSYYEQYF
TGTGCCAGCAGCCCACTTAGCGGGAGTTACTACGAGCAGTACTTC
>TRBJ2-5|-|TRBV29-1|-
CSVGPRLQETQYF
TGCAGCGTCGGGCCCAGGCTCCAAGAGACCCAGTACTTC
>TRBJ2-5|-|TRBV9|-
CASSPRRWTETQYF
TGTGCCAGCAGCCCCCGTCGGTGGACGGAGACCCAGTACTTC
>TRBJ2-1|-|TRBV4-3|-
CASSQDTDSYNEQFF
TGCGCCAGCAGCCAAGATACGGATTCCTACAATGAGCAGTTCTTC
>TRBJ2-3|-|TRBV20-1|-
CSASRDTRTDTQYF
TGCAGTGCTAGCAGGGACACCCGCACAGATACGCAGTATTTT
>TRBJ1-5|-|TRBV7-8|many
CASSTHGVWDQPQHF
TGTGCCAGCAGCACCCATGGGGTGTGGGATCAGCCCCAGCATTTT
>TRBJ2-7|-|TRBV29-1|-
CSAQEGGLRSYEQYF
TGCAGCGCTCAGGAGGGGGGGCTACGATCCTACGAGCAGTACTTC
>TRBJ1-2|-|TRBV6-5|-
CASSYSGAYGYTF
TGTGCCAGCAGTTACTCGGGGGCCTATGGCTACACCTTC
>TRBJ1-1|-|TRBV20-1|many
CSAKATGGGSTEAFF
TGCAGTGCTAAGGCAACAGGAGGGGGAAGCACTGAAGCTTTCTTT
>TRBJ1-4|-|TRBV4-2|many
CASSRQQGTTNEKLFF
TGTGCCAGCAGCCGGCAACAGGGTACAACTAATGAAAAACTGTTTTTT